The 30 T cell receptor beta chains in this list originate from one sample, sequenced in a study of blood T cell repertoires in COVID-19. Some clones are missing from TCRdb's copy, which holds only in-frame ones; the method was immunoSEQ multiplex PCR. This sample has several thousand clones, with under 90% found just once. The sample taken for sequencing was peripheral blood. Every receptor here comes from a man in his 70s with active COVID-19.

V gene TRBV19 combines with J gene TRBJ2-7; TRBD1 matches at 7 bases. The CDR3 has 16 residues. V lost 6 bases to trimming and J lost 3 bases; unmatched junction nucleotides: 14. From germline, CDR1 is LNHDA and CDR2 SQIVND (reference sequence). In nucleotides, the CDR3 is TGTGCCAGTAGCACCCGACAGGGCCAGAGAAACTACGAGCAGTACTTC. This translates into CASSTRQGQRNYEQYF.

The chain recombines TRBV27 with TRBJ1-6, with 7 bases identical to TRBD1. CDR3 length equals 15 residues. V was pared by 7 bases and J by 7 bases, with 10 bases of the junction left unmatched. CDR1 and CDR2 (germline): MNHEY, SMNVEV (reference sequence). The CDR3 DNA reads as TGTGCCAGCACCACCTGGGACAGCCGAAATTCACCCCTCCACTTT. Translating it yields CASTTWDSRNSPLHF.

The chain couples TRBV6-2 or TRBV6-3 to TRBJ2-7, with 7 bases aligning to TRBD1. CDR3 length: 14 amino acids. The trim removed 0 bases at V and 6 bases at J, leaving 5 bases unmatched. Per the germline V gene, CDR1 is MNHEY and CDR2 is SVGEGT. The CDR3 region is CASSYSRTGIEQYF. The CDR3 DNA is TGTGCCAGCAGTTACTCGAGGACAGGAATCGAGCAGTACTTC.

The V call is TRBV24-1, the J call TRBJ2-5; 10 bases map to TRBD1. This CDR3 region has 15 residues. The V segment lost 5 bases and the J segment 4 bases; nucleotides outside the gene matches: 6. Germline CDR1 reads KGHDR; CDR2 reads SFDVKD. The CDR3 reads CATSALTGGRETQYF. In DNA, the CDR3 is TGTGCCACCAGTGCCTTGACAGGGGGCAGAGAGACCCAGTACTTC.

V usage is TRBV7-8 and J usage is TRBJ2-5, with D possibly matching TRBD2 (6 bases). V lost 1 base to trimming and J lost 5 bases, with 8 bases between them. CDR1 and CDR2 (germline): SGHVS, FQNEAQ. The CDR3 length is 13 residues. The CDR3 here is CASSLGLGETQYF. Here the CDR3 DNA reads TGTGCCAGCAGCTTAGGACTAGGGGAGACCCAGTACTTC. Using reference TRBV7-8 and TRBJ2-5 for the parts outside the CDR3, the full variable domain is GAGVSQSPRYKVAKRGQDVALRCDPISGHVSLFWYQQALGQGPEFLTYFQNEAQLDKSGLPSDRFFAERPEGSVSTLKIQRTQQEDSAVYLCASSLGLGETQYFGPGTRLLVL.

The chain is built from TRBV5-1 and TRBJ1-3; no reliable D call. Deletions cut 4 bases from V and 4 bases from J, with 15 bases between. The germline CDR1 and CDR2 sequences are SGHRS and YFSETQ. There are 15 residues in the CDR3. CDR3 region: CASSTASAAGNTIYF. Written as DNA, the CDR3 is TGCGCCAGCAGCACTGCCTCTGCGGCGGGAAACACCATATATTTT.

This clone occurred once. The V call is TRBV5-1, the J call TRBJ1-4, with D tentatively TRBD1 (5 bases). The V gene lost 1 base and the J gene lost 4 bases, with 11 bases spanning the gap. The CDR3 has 15 amino acids. Germline assignment: CDR1 SGHRS and CDR2 YFSETQ. The CDR3 DNA is TGCGCCAGCAGCTTGAACGCAGGGATTAATGAAAAACTGTTTTTT. Translation: CASSLNAGINEKLFF.

The J gene is TRBJ2-7, the V gene TRBV6-5; 7 positions match TRBD1. Germline V gene lookup returns CDR1 MNHEY and CDR2 SVGAGI. CDR3 length: 14 amino acids. J gave up 4 bases and V 6 bases, and 9 bases lay outside the gene matches. The CDR3 DNA reads TGTGCCAGCAGCTCGGGACAGATCAAATACGAGCAGTACTTC. This translates into CASSSGQIKYEQYF.

The V gene is TRBV7-8, the J gene TRBJ2-7; a possible D gene is TRBD2 (6 bases). The CDR3 runs 17 residues. Germline V gene lookup returns CDR1 SGHVS and CDR2 FQNEAQ. Trimming removed 1 base from V and 5 bases from J, with 21 bases in between. The CDR3 here is CASSLVPSGGISHEQYF. DNA of the CDR3: TGTGCCAGCAGCTTAGTCCCGTCCGGGGGAATAAGCCACGAGCAGTACTTC.

This rearrangement joins TRBV11-2 to TRBJ1-2; 8 nucleotides agree with TRBD1. Trimming took 5 bases from V and 5 from J; bases not matched to a gene: 4. The germline gives CDR1 SGHAT, CDR2 FQNNGV. The CDR3 totals 13 residues. In DNA, the CDR3 is TGTGCCAGCAGCGCAGGGGGCAAGTATGGCTACACCTTC. It yields the protein CASSAGGKYGYTF.

The genes are TRBV11-1 and TRBJ2-7; 7 nucleotides align to TRBD1. The CDR3 is 14 residues long. Germline trimming cut 5 bases from V and 0 bases from J; bases unmatched to any gene: 4. Germline V CDR1 and CDR2: SGHAT, FQDESV (reference sequence). The CDR3 coding sequence is TGTGCCAGCAGCCAGGACAGGAGCTCCTACGAGCAGTACTTC. This codes for CASSQDRSSYEQYF.

This chain links TRBV28 with TRBJ2-2, with D possibly matching TRBD1 (5 bases). This CDR3 is built from 15 residues. The V end was cut by 7 bases, the J end by 4 bases, with 16 bases between. Looked up from germline, CDR1 is MDHEN and CDR2 is SYDVKM. CDR3 amino acids: CASTKSRVGTGELFF. The CDR3 region has the DNA TGTGCCAGCACCAAAAGCAGGGTGGGCACCGGGGAGCTGTTTTTT.

V gene TRBV14 combines with J gene TRBJ2-3; the match to TRBD2 covers 7 bases. This CDR3 is 16 amino acids long. CDR1 and CDR2 (germline): SGHDN, FVKESK. The V and J ends lost 4 bases and 5 bases, in that order; junction bases with no gene match: 12. The CDR3 DNA reads as TGTGCCAGCAGCCCCCTCTGGGGAGGGCTGGTAGATACGCAGTATTTT. It encodes CASSPLWGGLVDTQYF.

The CDR3 DNA sequence: TGTGCCAGCAGTGAGCAGGGAGGAACAGATACGCAGTATTTT. It specifies CASSEQGGTDTQYF. J is TRBJ2-3 and V is TRBV6-1, with D perhaps TRBD2 (6 bases). Germline assignment: CDR1 MNHNS and CDR2 SASEGT. CDR3 length: 14 residues. The ends were cut back, 3 bases at V and 3 bases at J, with 10 bases in the middle.

The CDR3 coding sequence is TGTGCCAGCAGCCCCCACTGCCGGGACAGGGGCACAGATACGCAGTATTTT. This sequence encodes CASSPHCRDRGTDTQYF. This chain links TRBV12-1 with TRBJ2-3; the table names TRBD1, a call not compared with the DNA. TRBV12-1 is a pseudogene locus. The CDR3 spans 17 residues.

The chain employs TRBV28 and TRBJ2-7; 7 bases map to TRBD2. There are 15 residues in the CDR3. Germline assignment: CDR1 MDHEN and CDR2 SYDVKM. V lost 4 bases to trimming and J lost 1 base; unmatched junction nucleotides: 7. CDR3 in DNA: TGTGCCAGCAGTTCGCCCGGGACTACGTCCTACGAGCAGTACTTC. The encoded protein is CASSSPGTTSYEQYF.

The gene calls are TRBV6-5 and TRBJ2-3, with a tentative D call TRBD1 (6 bases). The germline gives CDR1 MNHEY, CDR2 SVGAGI. The CDR3 runs 14 residues. Trimming removed 6 bases at V and 3 bases at J, with 13 bases between. The CDR3 sequence: CASRLQGKTDTQYF. The CDR3 DNA reads as TGTGCCAGCAGGTTGCAGGGGAAGACAGATACGCAGTATTTT.

The CDR3 nucleotides are TGTGCCAGCAGCCCCCCGGGGAGGGTCACAGATACGCAGTATTTT. This sequence encodes CASSPPGRVTDTQYF. The rearrangement joins TRBV9 to TRBJ2-3, with 7 bases matching TRBD2. V dropped 4 bases and J dropped 2; count of bases not matched to a gene: 7. Germline values: CDR1 SGDLS, CDR2 YYNGEE. The CDR3 spans 15 residues.

The chain carries TRBV7-9 and TRBJ2-3, with TRBD2 matching over 8 bases. Per the germline V gene, CDR1 is SEHNR and CDR2 is FQNEAQ (reference sequence). This CDR3 spans 17 amino acids. V shed 1 base, J shed 3 bases, and the junction held 9 bases outside the gene matches. The CDR3, as DNA: TGTGCCAGCAGCTTAGGGGGGTTCGGCGGGAGGACAGATACGCAGTATTTT. Amino acid sequence: CASSLGGFGGRTDTQYF.

V and J are TRBV27 and TRBJ2-7; D not certain. V was cut by 7 bases and J by 5 bases, with 12 bases left in between. The CDR3 is made up of 12 amino acids. Germline V gives CDR1 MNHEY, CDR2 SMNVEV (reference sequence). CDR3 in amino acids: CASKNSINEQYF. In DNA, the CDR3 is TGTGCCAGCAAAAACAGTATCAACGAGCAGTACTTC.

The chain uses TRBV25-1 and TRBJ1-5; D is unclear. Trimming cost V 6 bases and J 2 bases, with 17 bases left between them. In germline, CDR1 is MGHDK, CDR2 SYGVNS. This CDR3 has 16 residues. As DNA, the CDR3 is TGTGCCAGCAGGACGCTAGAGGGCTTTCGCAATCAGCCCCAGCATTTT. Its protein is CASRTLEGFRNQPQHF. Supplemented by reference TRBV25-1 and TRBJ1-5, the full variable domain reads EADIYQTPRYLVIGTGKKITLECSQTMGHDKMYWYQQDPGMELHLIHYSYGVNSTEKGDLSSESTVSRIRTEHFPLTLESARPSHTSQYLCASRTLEGFRNQPQHFGDGTRLSIL.

The chain recombines TRBV7-9 with TRBJ1-5; TRBD1 agrees at 7 bases. The CDR3 length is 12 residues. V gave up 5 bases and J gave up 11 bases; unmatched junction bases: 6. CDR1 and CDR2 from the germline V gene are SEHNR and FQNEAQ (reference sequence). CDR3 nucleotides: TGTGCCAGCAGCCCACCCAGGGGGACCCAGCATTTT. This sequence encodes CASSPPRGTQHF. Full variable domain (outside the CDR3, taken from reference TRBV7-9 and TRBJ1-5): DTGVSQNPRHKITKRGQNVTFRCDPISEHNRLYWYRQTLGQGPEFLTYFQNEAQLEKSRLLSDRFSAERPKGSFSTLEIQRTEQGDSAMYLCASSPPRGTQHFGDGTRLSIL.

V and J are TRBV2 and TRBJ2-3; 10 nucleotides match TRBD2. J gave up 1 base and V 6 bases, and 7 bases lay outside the gene matches. The CDR3 loop spans 16 amino acids. Germline V gene sequence: CDR1 SNHLY, CDR2 FYNNEI. Here the CDR3 reads CASSPDGTSGTDTQYF. The CDR3, as DNA: TGTGCCAGCAGCCCCGATGGGACTAGCGGCACAGATACGCAGTATTTT.

Written as DNA, the CDR3 is TGTGCCAGCAGCGTAGTATCGAGGGCCTCCTACAATGAGCAGTTCTTC. Translation gives CASSVVSRASYNEQFF. V is TRBV9 and J is TRBJ2-1; D might be TRBD2 (5 bases). Trimming stripped 0 bases from V and 0 bases from J, with 10 bases between. The CDR3 sequence is 16 residues long. From germline, CDR1 is SGDLS and CDR2 YYNGEE.

The chain carries TRBV28 and TRBJ1-6, with D perhaps matching TRBD1 (6 bases). V gave up 11 bases and J gave up 9 bases, with 14 bases separating them. Germline CDR1 MDHEN, CDR2 SYDVKM. The CDR3 spans 12 residues. Here the CDR3 reads CAGGQLGSPLHF. CDR3 bases: TGTGCCGGGGGACAATTGGGTTCACCCCTCCACTTT.

This clone occurred once. The genes are TRBV11-3 and TRBJ2-1; 8 bases line up with TRBD2. Germline V CDR1 and CDR2: SGHNT, YENEEA. The CDR3 consists of 16 residues. With V trimmed by 5 bases and J by 2 bases, 8 bases remained unmatched. CDR3 region: CASSKHPGLAYNEQFF. The CDR3 DNA is TGTGCCAGCAGCAAACACCCGGGACTAGCCTACAATGAGCAGTTCTTC. Drawing the rest from reference TRBV11-3 and TRBJ2-1, the complete variable domain is EAGVVQSPRYKIIEKKQPVAFWCNPISGHNTLYWYLQNLGQGPELLIRYENEEAVDDSQLPKDRFSAERLKGVDSTLKIQPAELGDSAVYLCASSKHPGLAYNEQFFGPGTRLTVL.

A few counts support this clone. The V and J genes are TRBV19 and TRBJ1-1; no clear D. Germline CDR1 and CDR2: LNHDA and SQIVND (reference sequence). The CDR3 length is 13 residues. Between the trimmed V and J ends, which lost 3 bases and 1 base, there was a span of 6 bases. This CDR3 is CASSITRNTEAFF. CDR3 coding DNA: TGTGCCAGTAGTATTACGAGGAACACTGAAGCTTTCTTT.

This sequence joins TRBV7-6 and TRBJ1-2, with D perhaps matching TRBD1 (6 bases). The germline gives CDR1 SGHVS, CDR2 FNYEAQ. Trimming stripped 3 bases from V and 7 bases from J, with 24 bases between. This CDR3 contains 17 residues. The CDR3 nucleotides read TGTGCCAGCAGCTTGGGGGCCTTCCGAGGGTTTGAGGGTGGCTACACCTTC. It is translated as CASSLGAFRGFEGGYTF.

The V call is TRBV4-3, the J call TRBJ1-1, with TRBD1 identical over 7 bases. Germline loops: CDR1 LGHNA, CDR2 YSLEER. Germline trimming cut 4 bases from V and 6 bases from J; bases unmatched to any gene: 8. The CDR3 has 14 residues. In DNA form, the CDR3 reads TGCGCCAGCAGCCTTACGACAGGGAATGCTGAAGCTTTCTTT. It encodes CASSLTTGNAEAFF.

There are a few counts of this clone. The sample has other DNA sequences that encode this CDR3 too. The rearrangement joins TRBV9 to TRBJ1-6; D ambiguous. This CDR3 has 13 amino acids. V dropped 0 bases and J dropped 7 bases, with 5 bases sitting between them. CDR1 SGDLS and CDR2 YYNGEE come from the germline V gene. This chain's CDR3 is CASSVVLNSPLHF. In DNA form, the CDR3 reads TGTGCCAGCAGCGTAGTACTGAATTCACCCCTCCACTTT.